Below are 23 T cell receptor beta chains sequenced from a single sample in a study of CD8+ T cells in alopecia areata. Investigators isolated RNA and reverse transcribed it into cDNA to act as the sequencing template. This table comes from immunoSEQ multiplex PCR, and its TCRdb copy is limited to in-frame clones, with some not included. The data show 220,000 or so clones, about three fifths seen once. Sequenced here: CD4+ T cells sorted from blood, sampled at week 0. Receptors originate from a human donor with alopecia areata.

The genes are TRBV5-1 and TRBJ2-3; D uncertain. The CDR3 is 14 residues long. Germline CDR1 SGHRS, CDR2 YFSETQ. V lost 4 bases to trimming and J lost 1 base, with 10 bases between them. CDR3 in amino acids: CASSRADRTDTQYF. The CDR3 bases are TGCGCCAGCAGCCGAGCTGACCGCACAGATACGCAGTATTTT.

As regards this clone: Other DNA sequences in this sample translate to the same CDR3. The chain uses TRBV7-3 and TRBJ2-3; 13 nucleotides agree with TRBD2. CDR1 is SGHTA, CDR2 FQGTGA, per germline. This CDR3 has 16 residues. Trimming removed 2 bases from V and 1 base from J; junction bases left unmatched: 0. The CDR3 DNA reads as TGTGCCAGCAGCTTAGGACTAGCGGGGGGCACAGATACGCAGTATTTT. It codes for CASSLGLAGGTDTQYF. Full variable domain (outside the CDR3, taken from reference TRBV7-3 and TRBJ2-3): GAGVSQTPSNKVTEKGKYVELRCDPISGHTALYWYRQSLGQGPEFLIYFQGTGAADDSGLPNDRFFAVRPEGSVSTLKIQRTERGDSAVYLCASSLGLAGGTDTQYFGPGTRLTVL.

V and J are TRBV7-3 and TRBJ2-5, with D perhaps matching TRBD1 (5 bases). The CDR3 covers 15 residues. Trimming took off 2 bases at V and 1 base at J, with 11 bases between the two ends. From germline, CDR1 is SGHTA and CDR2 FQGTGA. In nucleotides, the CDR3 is TGTGCCAGCAGCTTAGGTCAGGGTTCCCAAGAGACCCAGTACTTC. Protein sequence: CASSLGQGSQETQYF.

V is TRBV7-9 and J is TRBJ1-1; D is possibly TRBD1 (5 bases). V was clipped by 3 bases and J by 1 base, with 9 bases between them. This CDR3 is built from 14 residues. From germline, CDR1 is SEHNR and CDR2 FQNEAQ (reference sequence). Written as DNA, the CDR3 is TGTGCCAGCAGCTTCCGAACAGGGAACACTGAAGCTTTCTTT. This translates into CASSFRTGNTEAFF. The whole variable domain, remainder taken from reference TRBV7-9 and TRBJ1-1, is DTGVSQNPRHKITKRGQNVTFRCDPISEHNRLYWYRQTLGQGPEFLTYFQNEAQLEKSRLLSDRFSAERPKGSFSTLEIQRTEQGDSAMYLCASSFRTGNTEAFFGQGTRLTVV.

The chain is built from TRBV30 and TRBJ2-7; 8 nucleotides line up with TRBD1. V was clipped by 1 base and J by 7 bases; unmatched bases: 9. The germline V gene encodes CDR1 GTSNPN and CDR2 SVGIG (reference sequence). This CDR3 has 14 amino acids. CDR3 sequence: CAWSAGTGTGEQYF. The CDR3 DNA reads TGTGCCTGGAGTGCCGGGACAGGAACGGGGGAGCAGTACTTC.

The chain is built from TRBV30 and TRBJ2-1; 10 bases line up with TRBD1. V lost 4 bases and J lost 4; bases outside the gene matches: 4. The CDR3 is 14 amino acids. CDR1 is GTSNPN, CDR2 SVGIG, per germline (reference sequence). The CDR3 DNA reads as TGTGCCTGGACCCGGACAGGGGGGTACAATGAGCAGTTCTTC. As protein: CAWTRTGGYNEQFF.

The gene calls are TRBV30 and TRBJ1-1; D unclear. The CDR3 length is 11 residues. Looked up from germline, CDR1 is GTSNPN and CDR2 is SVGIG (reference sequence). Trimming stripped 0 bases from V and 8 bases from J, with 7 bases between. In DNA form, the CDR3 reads TGTGCCTGGAGTGTATCCAGGGAAGCTTTCTTT. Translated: CAWSVSREAFF.

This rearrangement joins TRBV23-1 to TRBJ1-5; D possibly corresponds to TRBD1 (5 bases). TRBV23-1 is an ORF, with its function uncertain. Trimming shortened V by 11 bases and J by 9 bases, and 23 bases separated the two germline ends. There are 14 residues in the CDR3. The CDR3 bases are TGCGCCCGAGAATACCGGGACGCCCTCGGGCCCCAGCATTTT. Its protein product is CAREYRDALGPQHF.

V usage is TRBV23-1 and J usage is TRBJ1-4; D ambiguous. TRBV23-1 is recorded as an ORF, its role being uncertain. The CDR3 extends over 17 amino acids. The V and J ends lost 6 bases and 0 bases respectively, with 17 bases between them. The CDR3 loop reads CASRPGFLDATNEKLFF. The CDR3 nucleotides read TGCGCCAGCAGGCCCGGTTTTCTCGATGCAACTAATGAAAAACTGTTTTTT.

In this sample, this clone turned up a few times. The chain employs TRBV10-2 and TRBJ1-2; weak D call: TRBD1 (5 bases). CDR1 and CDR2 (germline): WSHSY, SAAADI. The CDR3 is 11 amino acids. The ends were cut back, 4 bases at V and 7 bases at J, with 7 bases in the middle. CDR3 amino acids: CASSGGSGYTF. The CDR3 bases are TGCGCCAGCAGTGGGGGGAGTGGCTACACCTTC.

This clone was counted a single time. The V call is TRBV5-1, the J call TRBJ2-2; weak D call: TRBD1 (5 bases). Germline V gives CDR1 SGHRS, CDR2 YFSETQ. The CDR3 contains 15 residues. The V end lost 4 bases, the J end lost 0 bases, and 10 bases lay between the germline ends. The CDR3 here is CASSIMTANTGELFF. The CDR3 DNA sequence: TGCGCCAGCAGCATCATGACAGCGAACACCGGGGAGCTGTTTTTT. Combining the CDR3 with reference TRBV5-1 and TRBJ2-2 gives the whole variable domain KAGVTQTPRYLIKTRGQQVTLSCSPISGHRSVSWYQQTPGQGLQFLFEYFSETQRNKGNFPGRFSGRQFSNSRSEMNVSTLELGDSALYLCASSIMTANTGELFFGEGSRLTVL.

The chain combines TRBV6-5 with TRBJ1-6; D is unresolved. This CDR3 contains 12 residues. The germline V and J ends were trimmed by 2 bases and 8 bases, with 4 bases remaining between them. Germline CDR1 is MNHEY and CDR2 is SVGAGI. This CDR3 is CASSYLYSPLHF. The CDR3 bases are TGTGCCAGCAGTTACCTGTATTCACCCCTCCACTTT.

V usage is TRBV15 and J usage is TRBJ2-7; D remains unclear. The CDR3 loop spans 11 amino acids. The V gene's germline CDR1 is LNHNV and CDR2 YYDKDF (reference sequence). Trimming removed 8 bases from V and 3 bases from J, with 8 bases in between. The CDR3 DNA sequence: TGTGCCACCCAAGGGTACTACGAGCAGTACTTC. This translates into CATQGYYEQYF. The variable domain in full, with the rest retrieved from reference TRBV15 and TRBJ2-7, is DAMVIQNPRYQVTQFGKPVTLSCSQTLNHNVMYWYQQKSSQAPKLLFHYYDKDFNNEADTPDNFQSRRPNTSFCFLDIRSPGLGDTAMYLCATQGYYEQYFGPGTRLTVT.

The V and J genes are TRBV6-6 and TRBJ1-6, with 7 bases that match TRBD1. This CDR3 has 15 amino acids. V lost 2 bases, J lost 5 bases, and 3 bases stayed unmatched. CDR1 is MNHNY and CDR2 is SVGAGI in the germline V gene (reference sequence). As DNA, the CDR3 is TGTGCCAGCAGTTACCGACAGGGAGATAATTCACCCCTCCACTTT. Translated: CASSYRQGDNSPLHF.

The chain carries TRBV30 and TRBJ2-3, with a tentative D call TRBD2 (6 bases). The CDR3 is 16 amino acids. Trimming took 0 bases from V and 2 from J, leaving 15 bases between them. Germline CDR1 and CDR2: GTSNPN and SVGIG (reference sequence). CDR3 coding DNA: TGTGCCTGGAGTGTACACTCGGCGGGAAACACAGATACGCAGTATTTT. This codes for CAWSVHSAGNTDTQYF.

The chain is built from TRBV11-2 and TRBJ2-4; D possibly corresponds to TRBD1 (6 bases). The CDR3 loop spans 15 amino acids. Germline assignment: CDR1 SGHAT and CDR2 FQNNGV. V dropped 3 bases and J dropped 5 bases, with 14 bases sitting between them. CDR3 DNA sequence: TGTGCCAGCAGCTTCCACTGGGGGCAGGAAAACATTCAGTACTTC. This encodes CASSFHWGQENIQYF.

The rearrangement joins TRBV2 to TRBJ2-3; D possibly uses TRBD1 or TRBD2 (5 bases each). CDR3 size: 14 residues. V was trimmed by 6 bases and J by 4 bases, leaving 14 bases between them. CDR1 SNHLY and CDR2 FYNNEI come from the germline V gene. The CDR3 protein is CASRRGRQADTQYF. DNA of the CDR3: TGTGCCAGCAGGAGGGGACGTCAAGCAGATACGCAGTATTTT.

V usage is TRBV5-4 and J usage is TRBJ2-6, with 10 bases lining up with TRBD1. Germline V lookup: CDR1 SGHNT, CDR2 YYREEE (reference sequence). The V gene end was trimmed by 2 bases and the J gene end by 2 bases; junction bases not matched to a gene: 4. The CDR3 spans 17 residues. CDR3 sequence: CASSFGTGAPGANVLTF. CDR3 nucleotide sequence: TGTGCCAGCAGCTTCGGGACAGGGGCTCCTGGGGCCAACGTCCTGACTTTC.

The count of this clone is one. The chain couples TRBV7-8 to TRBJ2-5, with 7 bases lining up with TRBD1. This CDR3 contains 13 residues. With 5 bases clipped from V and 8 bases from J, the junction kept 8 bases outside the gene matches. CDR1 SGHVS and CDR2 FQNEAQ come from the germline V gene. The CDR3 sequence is CASSRPGTVTQYF. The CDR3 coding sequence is TGTGCCAGCAGCCGCCCCGGGACAGTAACCCAGTACTTC. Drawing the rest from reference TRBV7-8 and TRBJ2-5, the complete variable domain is GAGVSQSPRYKVAKRGQDVALRCDPISGHVSLFWYQQALGQGPEFLTYFQNEAQLDKSGLPSDRFFAERPEGSVSTLKIQRTQQEDSAVYLCASSRPGTVTQYFGPGTRLLVL.

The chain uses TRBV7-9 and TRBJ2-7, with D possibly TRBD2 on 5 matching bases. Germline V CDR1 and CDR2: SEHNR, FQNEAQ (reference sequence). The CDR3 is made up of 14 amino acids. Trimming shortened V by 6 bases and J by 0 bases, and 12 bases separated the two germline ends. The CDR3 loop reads CASSRTDSSYEQYF. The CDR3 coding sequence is TGTGCCAGCAGTAGAACGGACTCCTCCTACGAGCAGTACTTC.

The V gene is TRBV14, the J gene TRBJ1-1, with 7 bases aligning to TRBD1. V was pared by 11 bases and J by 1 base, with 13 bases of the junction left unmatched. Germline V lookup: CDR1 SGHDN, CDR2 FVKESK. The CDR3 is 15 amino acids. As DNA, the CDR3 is TGTGCCCCCGCCAGGGGGGCGCCCCCGAACACTGAAGCTTTCTTT. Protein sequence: CAPARGAPPNTEAFF.

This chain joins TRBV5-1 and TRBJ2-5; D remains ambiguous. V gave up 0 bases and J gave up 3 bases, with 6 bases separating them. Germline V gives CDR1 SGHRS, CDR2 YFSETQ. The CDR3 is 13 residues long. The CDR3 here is CASSLVPKETQYF. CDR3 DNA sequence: TGCGCCAGCAGCTTGGTCCCGAAAGAGACCCAGTACTTC. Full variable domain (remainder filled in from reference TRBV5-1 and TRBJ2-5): KAGVTQTPRYLIKTRGQQVTLSCSPISGHRSVSWYQQTPGQGLQFLFEYFSETQRNKGNFPGRFSGRQFSNSRSEMNVSTLELGDSALYLCASSLVPKETQYFGPGTRLLVL.

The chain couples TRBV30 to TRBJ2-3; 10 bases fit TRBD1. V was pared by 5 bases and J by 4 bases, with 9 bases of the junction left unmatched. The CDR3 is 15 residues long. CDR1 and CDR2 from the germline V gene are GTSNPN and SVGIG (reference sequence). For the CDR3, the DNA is TGTGCCTGGGGTGGGAGGGGACAGGGGCCAGATACGCAGTATTTT. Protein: CAWGGRGQGPDTQYF.